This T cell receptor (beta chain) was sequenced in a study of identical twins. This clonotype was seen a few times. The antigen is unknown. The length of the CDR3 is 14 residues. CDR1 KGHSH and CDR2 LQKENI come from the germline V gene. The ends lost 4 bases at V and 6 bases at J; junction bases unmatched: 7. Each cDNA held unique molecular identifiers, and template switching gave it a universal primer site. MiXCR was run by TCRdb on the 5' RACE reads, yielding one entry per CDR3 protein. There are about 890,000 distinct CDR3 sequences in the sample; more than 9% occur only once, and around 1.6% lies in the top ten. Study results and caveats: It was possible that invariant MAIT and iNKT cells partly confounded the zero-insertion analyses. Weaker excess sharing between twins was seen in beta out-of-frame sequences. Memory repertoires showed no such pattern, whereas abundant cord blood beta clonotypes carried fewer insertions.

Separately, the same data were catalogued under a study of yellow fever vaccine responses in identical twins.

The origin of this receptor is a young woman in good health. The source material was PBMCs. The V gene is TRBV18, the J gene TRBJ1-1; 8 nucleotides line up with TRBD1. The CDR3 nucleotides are TGTGCCAGCTCACTAAGGACAGGGTCTCCTGAAGCTTTCTTT. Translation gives CASSLRTGSPEAFF.